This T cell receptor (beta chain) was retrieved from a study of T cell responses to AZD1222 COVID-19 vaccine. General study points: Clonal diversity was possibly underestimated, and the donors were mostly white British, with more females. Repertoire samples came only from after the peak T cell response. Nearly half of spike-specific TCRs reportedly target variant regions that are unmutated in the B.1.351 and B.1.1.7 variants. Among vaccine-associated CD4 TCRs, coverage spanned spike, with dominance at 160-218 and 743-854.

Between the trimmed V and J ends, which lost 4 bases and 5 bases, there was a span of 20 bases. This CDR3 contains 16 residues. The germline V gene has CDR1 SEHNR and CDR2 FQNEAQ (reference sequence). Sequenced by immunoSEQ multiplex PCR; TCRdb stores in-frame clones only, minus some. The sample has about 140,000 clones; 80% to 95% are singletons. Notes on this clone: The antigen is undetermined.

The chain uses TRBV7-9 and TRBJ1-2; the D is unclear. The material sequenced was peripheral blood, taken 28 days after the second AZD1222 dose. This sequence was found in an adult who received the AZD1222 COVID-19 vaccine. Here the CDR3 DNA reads TGTGCCAGCAGCTCGCCAGCTACACTGGGATTATATGGCTACACCTTC. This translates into CASSSPATLGLYGYTF. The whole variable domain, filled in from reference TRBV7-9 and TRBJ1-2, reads DTGVSQNPRHKITKRGQNVTFRCDPISEHNRLYWYRQTLGQGPEFLTYFQNEAQLEKSRLLSDRFSAERPKGSFSTLEIQRTEQGDSAMYLCASSSPATLGLYGYTFGSGTRLTVV.